These 21 T cell receptor beta chains share one sample of origin, sequenced in a study of blood T cell repertoires in COVID-19. TCRdb's copy holds only in-frame clones and misses some; the assay was immunoSEQ multiplex PCR. The data hold about 300,000 clones, with about nine tenths observed a single time. The sample was peripheral blood. The receptors stem from a woman aged 45-60 years with COVID-19, enrolled during active disease.

The genes are TRBV3-1 (or the pseudogene TRBV3-2) and TRBJ1-4, with 10 bases aligning to TRBD1. The junction had 3 bases not matched to a gene; V was cut back by 1 base and J by 1 base. In germline, CDR1 is LGHDT, CDR2 YNNKEL (reference sequence). There are 17 residues in the CDR3. This CDR3 reads CASSQGDRGETNEKLFF. DNA for the CDR3: TGTGCCAGCAGCCAAGGGGACAGGGGTGAAACTAATGAAAAACTGTTTTTT.

This clone was found once. The gene calls are TRBV3-1 (or the pseudogene TRBV3-2) and TRBJ2-7; TRBD2 matches at 14 bases. Losses at the gene ends were 4 bases for V and 7 bases for J; bases not matched to a gene: 3. Germline V gives CDR1 LGHDT, CDR2 YNNKEL (reference sequence). The CDR3 extends over 14 amino acids. The DNA of the CDR3 is TGTGCCAGCAGCCCGGGACTAGCGGGAGTTGAGCAGTACTTC. Amino acids: CASSPGLAGVEQYF.

V is TRBV4-1 and J is TRBJ2-1; TRBD2 aligns across 8 bases. The CDR3 loop spans 17 amino acids. Trimming removed 4 bases from V and 7 bases from J; junction bases left unmatched: 15. Germline V lookup: CDR1 MGHRA, CDR2 YSYEKL. The CDR3 sequence: CASSLSSVGRVWNEQFF. The CDR3 region has the DNA TGCGCCAGCAGCCTATCCTCGGTCGGGAGGGTTTGGAATGAGCAGTTCTTC.

This clone occurred once. V usage is TRBV7-9 and J usage is TRBJ2-2, with TRBD1 matching over 9 bases. V lost 5 bases to trimming and J lost 7 bases; unmatched junction nucleotides: 14. Germline lookup yields CDR1 SEHNR and CDR2 FQNEAQ (reference sequence). The CDR3 length is 17 residues. The CDR3 here is CASSPRTGTGRIGELFF. Written as DNA, the CDR3 is TGTGCCAGCAGCCCCCGGACCGGGACAGGGAGAATCGGGGAGCTGTTTTTT.

The gene calls are TRBV19 and TRBJ1-1, with no clear D. The CDR3 sequence is 13 residues long. The V gene's germline CDR1 is LNHDA and CDR2 SQIVND (reference sequence). Trimming removed 7 bases at V and 4 bases at J, with 13 bases between. The CDR3 protein is CASIQVMGTEAFF. The CDR3 DNA follows: TGTGCCAGTATTCAGGTGATGGGCACTGAAGCTTTCTTT.

V usage is TRBV6-5 and J usage is TRBJ1-2, with D possibly being TRBD1 (6 bases). Germline values: CDR1 MNHEY, CDR2 SVGAGI. The CDR3 contains 15 residues. Trimming cost V 0 bases and J 2 bases, with 10 bases left between them. Here the CDR3 reads CASSYSGQVNYGYTF. In DNA, the CDR3 is TGTGCCAGCAGTTACTCGGGACAAGTAAACTATGGCTACACCTTC.

The rearrangement joins TRBV18 to TRBJ2-7, with D possibly TRBD2 on 6 matching bases. Germline V CDR1 and CDR2: KGHSH, LQKENI. This CDR3 spans 13 amino acids. V lost 4 bases to trimming and J lost 1 base, with 8 bases between them. The CDR3 is CASSQRGSYEQYF. The CDR3 DNA reads TGTGCCAGCTCACAACGGGGGTCCTACGAGCAGTACTTC.

The J gene is TRBJ2-7, the V gene TRBV5-6; maybe TRBD2 (6 bases). This CDR3 is 14 amino acids long. V gave up 3 bases and J gave up 7 bases, with 17 bases separating them. CDR1 is SGHDT, CDR2 YYEEEE, per germline. CDR3 sequence: CASSSASEGREQYF. In DNA, the CDR3 is TGTGCCAGCAGCTCAGCTAGCGAAGGTCGAGAGCAGTACTTC. The full variable domain, its missing parts supplied by reference TRBV5-6 and TRBJ2-7, is DAGVTQSPTHLIKTRGQQVTLRCSPKSGHDTVSWYQQALGQGPQFIFQYYEEEERQRGNFPDRFSGHQFPNYSSELNVNALLLGDSALYLCASSSASEGREQYFGPGTRLTVT.

This clone appeared a few times. V is TRBV5-1 and J is TRBJ1-5; D is possibly TRBD1 (6 bases). The V gene's germline CDR1 is SGHRS and CDR2 YFSETQ. CDR3 length: 17 residues. V was trimmed by 6 bases and J by 8 bases, leaving 27 bases between them. CDR3 sequence reads: CASTPPRGPYDFEPQHF. The CDR3 DNA reads TGCGCCAGCACCCCTCCGCGGGGGCCTTATGACTTTGAGCCCCAGCATTTT. The entire variable domain, with the rest obtained from reference TRBV5-1 and TRBJ1-5, is as follows: KAGVTQTPRYLIKTRGQQVTLSCSPISGHRSVSWYQQTPGQGLQFLFEYFSETQRNKGNFPGRFSGRQFSNSRSEMNVSTLELGDSALYLCASTPPRGPYDFEPQHFGDGTRLSIL.

The chain joins TRBV19 to TRBJ2-1; 10 bases match TRBD2. Germline CDR1 and CDR2: LNHDA and SQIVND (reference sequence). The V and J ends lost 2 bases and 6 bases, in that order; junction bases with no gene match: 13. The CDR3 sequence is 18 residues long. CDR3 loop: CASSIYLLAGVDGNEQFF. Here the CDR3 DNA reads TGTGCCAGTAGTATATATTTGCTAGCGGGAGTCGATGGCAATGAGCAGTTCTTC.

The chain couples TRBV3-1 (or the pseudogene TRBV3-2) to TRBJ2-7; 10 nucleotides agree with TRBD2. J gave up 2 bases and V 4 bases, and 8 bases lay outside the gene matches. CDR1 and CDR2 (germline): LGHDT, YNNKEL (reference sequence). The CDR3 has 16 amino acids. CDR3 DNA: TGTGCCAGCAGCCCCGGACTAGCGGAGACCCCCTACGAGCAGTACTTC. As protein: CASSPGLAETPYEQYF.

The chain joins TRBV30 to TRBJ2-2, with a possible D match to TRBD2 (5 bases). This CDR3 has 14 amino acids. Germline V lookup: CDR1 GTSNPN, CDR2 SVGIG (reference sequence). Trimming took off 4 bases at V and 7 bases at J, with 16 bases between the two ends. The CDR3 protein is CAWNGVRVIGELFF. The CDR3 DNA reads as TGTGCCTGGAATGGGGTGAGGGTGATCGGGGAGCTGTTTTTT.

The chain recombines TRBV21-1 with TRBJ1-1. TRBV21-1 is noted as a pseudogene. The CDR3 totals 13 residues. The CDR3 loop is CASSPRSPREAFF. In DNA form, the CDR3 reads TGTGCCAGCAGCCCCCGGAGTCCCCGTGAAGCTTTCTTT.

The V gene is TRBV29-1, the J gene TRBJ2-3; D not certain. Trimming cost V 4 bases and J 4 bases, with 3 bases left between them. This CDR3 has 10 residues. CDR1 is SQVTM, CDR2 ANQGSEA, per germline. The CDR3 region has the DNA TGCAGCGTTGTCGCAGATACGCAGTATTTT. It yields the protein CSVVADTQYF.

The rearrangement joins TRBV18 to TRBJ2-3, with 7 bases that match TRBD1. V shed 2 bases and J 4 bases; nucleotides not matched to a gene: 18. The CDR3 contains 19 residues. Per germline, CDR1 KGHSH and CDR2 LQKENI. The CDR3 sequence is CASSPRGAIKDGQADTQYF. CDR3 nucleotide sequence: TGTGCCAGCTCACCAAGAGGGGCAATCAAGGATGGACAGGCAGATACGCAGTATTTT.

The chain carries TRBV30 and TRBJ1-4; possibly TRBD1 for D (6 bases). The CDR3 has 15 amino acids. The V and J ends lost 3 bases and 0 bases respectively, with 11 bases between them. Germline lookup yields CDR1 GTSNPN and CDR2 SVGIG (reference sequence). This CDR3 reads CAWRRGMPTNEKLFF. The CDR3, as DNA: TGTGCCTGGAGGAGGGGGATGCCAACTAATGAAAAACTGTTTTTT.

V gene TRBV25-1 combines with J gene TRBJ2-7; D gene unclear. Germline CDR1 is MGHDK and CDR2 is SYGVNS. Trimming removed 3 bases at V and 3 bases at J, with 6 bases between. CDR3 length: 12 residues. The DNA of the CDR3 is TGTGCCAGCAGTGATCTTTACTACGAGCAGTACTTC. Amino acid sequence: CASSDLYYEQYF.

V gene TRBV6-1 combines with J gene TRBJ1-1; D unclear. The CDR3 is made up of 13 amino acids. CDR1 and CDR2 (germline): MNHNS, SASEGT. V was clipped by 2 bases and J by 4 bases, with 8 bases between them. The CDR3 protein is CASSEYVSTEAFF. In nucleotides, the CDR3 is TGTGCCAGCAGTGAATACGTCAGCACTGAAGCTTTCTTT.

The V gene is TRBV9, the J gene TRBJ1-1, with 8 bases that match TRBD1. CDR3 size: 16 residues. CDR1 SGDLS and CDR2 YYNGEE come from the germline V gene. Losses at the gene ends were 3 bases for V and 4 bases for J; bases not matched to a gene: 11. CDR3 in amino acids: CASSALGQGGFTEAFF. The CDR3 coding sequence is TGTGCCAGCAGCGCCCTTGGACAGGGCGGGTTCACTGAAGCTTTCTTT.

This clone was recorded once. The rearrangement links TRBV6-5 to TRBJ2-1; 7 bases are shared with TRBD2. V trimming: 0 bases; J trimming: 4 bases; junction bases outside the gene matches: 6. The CDR3 has 16 residues. Germline assignment: CDR1 MNHEY and CDR2 SVGAGI. CDR3 amino acids: CASSYSFTSDYNEQFF. The DNA for the CDR3 is TGTGCCAGCAGTTACTCTTTCACTAGCGATTACAATGAGCAGTTCTTC.

This sequence joins TRBV5-1 and TRBJ2-3; D possibly corresponds to TRBD1 (6 bases). V lost 0 bases, J lost 0 bases, and 17 bases lay in between. The CDR3 runs to 18 residues. Germline V lookup: CDR1 SGHRS, CDR2 YFSETQ. DNA of the CDR3: TGCGCCAGCAGCTTGGTTGGTGGACAGAGCGCTAGCACAGATACGCAGTATTTT. This gives the protein CASSLVGGQSASTDTQYF. The full variable domain, rest sourced from reference TRBV5-1 and TRBJ2-3, is KAGVTQTPRYLIKTRGQQVTLSCSPISGHRSVSWYQQTPGQGLQFLFEYFSETQRNKGNFPGRFSGRQFSNSRSEMNVSTLELGDSALYLCASSLVGGQSASTDTQYFGPGTRLTVL.